This passage covers 19 T cell receptor beta chains from one sample sequenced in a study of cytomegalovirus exposure and HLA in healthy donors (TCRdb year 2017). The receptor library was made with the immunoSEQ multiplex PCR assay. For the multiplex PCR, a mixture combining 60 forward primers for TCR Vbeta segments and 13 reverse primers for TCR Jbeta segments was used. TCRdb provides this immuneACCESS table in a form limited to in-frame rearrangements. Some clones are lacking; in checked studies, under half of them reflect an unresolved V gene, and why the rest are absent is not known. Across this sample there are approximately 120,000 clones, with 65% to 80% seen only once. Under 15% of the sample is held by the ten biggest clonotypes. The sequenced material came from PBMCs. Receptor source: an older woman in good health and CMV-seropositive.

This clone was seen a few times. The genes are TRBV9 and TRBJ1-4, with D perhaps TRBD1 (5 bases). V lost 0 bases, J lost 7 bases, and 13 bases lay in between. The germline V gene has CDR1 SGDLS and CDR2 YYNGEE. The CDR3 consists of 15 residues. The CDR3 here is CASSVASGLAEKLFF. In DNA form, the CDR3 reads TGTGCCAGCAGCGTAGCTTCAGGGTTGGCTGAAAAACTGTTTTTT. The full variable domain, with the rest looked up from reference TRBV9 and TRBJ1-4, is DSGVTQTPKHLITATGQRVTLRCSPRSGDLSVYWYQQSLDQGLQFLIQYYNGEERAKGNILERFSAQQFPDLHSELNLSSLELGDSALYFCASSVASGLAEKLFFGSGTQLSVL.

The chain couples TRBV4-3 to TRBJ2-6, with D possibly being TRBD2 (6 bases). The CDR3 runs 17 residues. In germline, CDR1 is LGHNA, CDR2 YSLEER. V lost 1 base and J 0 bases, leaving 10 bases between the germline ends. The CDR3 loop is CASSQAYGSSGANVLTF. CDR3 DNA sequence: TGCGCCAGCAGCCAAGCTTACGGGAGCTCTGGGGCCAACGTCCTGACTTTC.

The chain employs TRBV7-3 and TRBJ1-1, with D unresolved. V was clipped by 2 bases and J by 5 bases, with 12 bases between them. This CDR3 has 14 residues. Per germline, CDR1 SGHTA and CDR2 FQGTGA. For the CDR3, the DNA is TGTGCCAGCAGCTTACTGACAAGAAGAACTGAAGCTTTCTTT. This encodes CASSLLTRRTEAFF.

The chain uses TRBV4-3 and TRBJ1-2, with D possibly being TRBD1 (5 bases). The germline CDR1 and CDR2 sequences are LGHNA and YSLEER. Trimming shortened V by 2 bases and J by 1 base, and 5 bases separated the two germline ends. The CDR3 is 13 residues long. For the CDR3, the DNA is TGCGCCAGCAGCCAACAGGGTAACTATGGCTACACCTTC. Its protein is CASSQQGNYGYTF.

J is TRBJ2-7 and V is TRBV27, with 8 bases lining up with TRBD1. Germline values: CDR1 MNHEY, CDR2 SMNVEV (reference sequence). The CDR3 totals 22 residues. J lost 5 bases, V lost 4 bases, and 31 bases had no gene match. The CDR3 nucleotides are TGTGCCAGCAGTTCTATGAAGTTAAGAAAGACTAATCCGGGACAGGCATCGGACGAGCAGTACTTC. Translated, it gives CASSSMKLRKTNPGQASDEQYF.

This chain joins TRBV4-3 and TRBJ2-7; 7 bases are shared with TRBD1. The ends lost 4 bases at V and 4 bases at J; junction bases unmatched: 7. Per germline, CDR1 LGHNA and CDR2 YSLEER. The CDR3 length is 14 residues. The CDR3 sequence: CASSLETGTYEQYF. The DNA of the CDR3 is TGCGCCAGCAGCCTGGAGACAGGGACATACGAGCAGTACTTC.

The V and J genes are TRBV7-2 and TRBJ2-2, with D possibly matching TRBD1 (6 bases). The ends were cut back, 5 bases at V and 4 bases at J, with 14 bases in the middle. The germline V gene encodes CDR1 SGHTA and CDR2 FQGNSA. The CDR3 runs 15 residues. The CDR3 DNA is TGTGCCAGCAGCCAGGGGAGTAGGGCCACCGGGGAGCTGTTTTTT. Translated: CASSQGSRATGELFF. The full variable domain, completed using reference TRBV7-2 and TRBJ2-2, is GAGVSQSPSNKVTEKGKDVELRCDPISGHTALYWYRQSLGQGLEFLIYFQGNSAPDKSGLPSDRFSAERTGGSVSTLTIQRTQQEDSAVYLCASSQGSRATGELFFGEGSRLTVL.

The genes are TRBV10-3 and TRBJ1-2, with TRBD1 identical over 9 bases. The CDR3 totals 14 residues. With V trimmed by 4 bases and J by 1 base, 1 base remained unmatched. The germline CDR1 and CDR2 sequences are ENHRY and SYGVKD. CDR3 residues: CAISVGQGNYGYTF. The CDR3 DNA reads as TGTGCCATCAGTGTGGGACAGGGTAACTATGGCTACACCTTC.

The genes are TRBV7-2 and TRBJ1-1; TRBD1 is a possible D gene (5 bases). The CDR3 has 14 residues. The V end was cut by 0 bases, the J end by 1 base, with 6 bases between. The V gene's germline CDR1 is SGHTA and CDR2 FQGNSA. CDR3 residues: CASSLARENTEAFF. The CDR3 nucleotides read TGTGCCAGCAGCTTAGCCAGGGAGAACACTGAAGCTTTCTTT.

This chain uses TRBV29-1 with TRBJ2-5, with TRBD1 as a possible D gene (6 bases). The assigned J gene may be wrong: the sequence end matches TRBJ2-7 better. Germline CDR1 reads SQVTM; CDR2 reads ANQGSEA. The length of the CDR3 is 12 residues. CDR3 bases: TGCAGCGTTACCGGGACAACCTACGAGCAGTACTTC. Protein: CSVTGTTYEQYF.

The gene calls are TRBV4-2 and TRBJ2-7; no clear D gene. CDR1 is LGHNA, CDR2 YNFKEQ, per germline. V dropped 0 bases and J dropped 5 bases, with 5 bases sitting between them. The CDR3 runs 12 residues. CDR3 region: CASSQDRNEQYF. The CDR3 region has the DNA TGTGCCAGCAGCCAAGACCGTAACGAGCAGTACTTC.

The chain recombines TRBV6-4 with TRBJ1-5; TRBD1 is a possible D gene (5 bases). V lost 4 bases and J 9 bases, leaving 10 bases between the germline ends. There are 12 residues in the CDR3. The germline gives CDR1 MRHNA, CDR2 SNTAGT. For the CDR3, the DNA is TGTGCCAGCAGTGCGCCGGGGGGGCCCCAGCATTTT. Translating gives CASSAPGGPQHF.

The rearrangement joins TRBV12-5 to TRBJ1-1; possible D gene TRBD1, 6 bases. V was trimmed by 2 bases and J by 6 bases, leaving 7 bases between them. The CDR3 has 12 amino acids. Germline CDR1 is LGHNT and CDR2 is FRNRAP. The CDR3, as DNA: TGTGCTAGTGGTTTGACAGGGTCTGAAGCTTTCTTT. Translating gives CASGLTGSEAFF.

The chain couples TRBV19 to TRBJ1-5; 7 bases line up with TRBD1. J was trimmed by 5 bases and V by 3 bases; bases with no gene match: 1. This CDR3 comprises 13 residues. Germline V gene sequence: CDR1 LNHDA, CDR2 SQIVND (reference sequence). The CDR3 nucleotides are TGTGCCAGTAGTATTGACAGGGATCAGCCCCAGCATTTT. This gives the protein CASSIDRDQPQHF.

J is TRBJ2-7 and V is TRBV7-2; TRBD2 aligns across 9 bases. The CDR3 spans 15 residues. The germline CDR1 and CDR2 sequences are SGHTA and FQGNSA. With 3 bases clipped from V and 1 base from J, the junction kept 4 bases outside the gene matches. This CDR3 reads CASSFSGSLSYEQYF. The CDR3 region has the DNA TGTGCCAGCAGCTTTAGCGGGAGTTTGTCCTACGAGCAGTACTTC.

The rearrangement joins TRBV6-1 to TRBJ1-2, with D perhaps matching TRBD1 (5 bases). Germline CDR1 and CDR2: MNHNS and SASEGT. V lost 4 bases and J lost 2, with 8 bases in between. CDR3 length: 13 amino acids. The CDR3 spells CASSVGGNYGYTF. In nucleotides, the CDR3 is TGTGCCAGCAGTGTGGGGGGAAACTATGGCTACACCTTC.

This clone was counted between two and nine times. The V gene is TRBV2, the J gene TRBJ2-7, with 14 bases matching TRBD2. The V gene end was trimmed by 4 bases and the J gene end by 4 bases; junction bases not matched to a gene: 0. Germline V gene sequence: CDR1 SNHLY, CDR2 FYNNEI. The CDR3 extends over 14 amino acids. Written as DNA, the CDR3 is TGTGCCAGCAGTGGGACTAGCGGGGGGTACGAGCAGTACTTC. Its translation is CASSGTSGGYEQYF.

This clone was detected only once. The chain recombines TRBV28 with TRBJ1-4, with D possibly matching TRBD1 (6 bases). The germline V gene has CDR1 MDHEN and CDR2 SYDVKM. The length of the CDR3 is 16 residues. The germline V and J ends were trimmed by 5 bases and 3 bases, with 16 bases remaining between them. CDR3 amino acids: CASSPPGEGPNEKLFF. For the CDR3, the DNA is TGTGCCAGCAGTCCGCCAGGGGAAGGGCCTAATGAAAAACTGTTTTTT.

The sample holds one count of this clone. This chain links TRBV7-9 with TRBJ2-5, with a possible D match to TRBD1 (5 bases). The J call may not be correct, given that the DNA end is closer to TRBJ2-7. This CDR3 comprises 12 residues. Germline V gene sequence: CDR1 SEHNR, CDR2 FQNEAQ (reference sequence). CDR3 amino acids: CASSLSGNEQYF. The DNA of the CDR3 is TGTGCCAGCAGCTTATCAGGGAACGAGCAGTACTTC.